Sequencing of this TCR beta chain was carried out in a study of cytomegalovirus exposure and HLA in healthy donors. Details on this clone: Its cognate antigen is unknown.

Study results and caveats: TCR beta V- and J-gene trimming was later associated with a missense DCLRE1C variant.

The CDR3 runs 13 residues. The germline CDR1 and CDR2 sequences are SNHLY and FYNNEI. Trimming cost V 6 bases and J 8 bases, with 13 bases left between them. PCR involved 60 Vbeta and 13 Jbeta primers. Sequenced by immunoSEQ multiplex PCR; TCRdb stores in-frame clones only, minus some. In the table there are approximately 140,000 clones, roughly four fifths of which are singletons. J is TRBJ1-4 and V is TRBV2; D possibly corresponds to TRBD1 (5 bases). This TCR came from a young man in good health and CMV-seropositive. Sequences were obtained from PBMCs. This CDR3 is CASSRGLGEKLFF. The CDR3 DNA follows: TGTGCCAGCAGCCGGGGACTTGGGGAAAAACTGTTTTTT. Variable domain in full (rest from reference TRBV2 and TRBJ1-4): EPEVTQTPSHQVTQMGQEVILRCVPISNHLYFYWYRQILGQKVEFLVSFYNNEISEKSEIFDDQFSVERPDGSNFTLKIRSTKLEDSAMYFCASSRGLGEKLFFGSGTQLSVL.